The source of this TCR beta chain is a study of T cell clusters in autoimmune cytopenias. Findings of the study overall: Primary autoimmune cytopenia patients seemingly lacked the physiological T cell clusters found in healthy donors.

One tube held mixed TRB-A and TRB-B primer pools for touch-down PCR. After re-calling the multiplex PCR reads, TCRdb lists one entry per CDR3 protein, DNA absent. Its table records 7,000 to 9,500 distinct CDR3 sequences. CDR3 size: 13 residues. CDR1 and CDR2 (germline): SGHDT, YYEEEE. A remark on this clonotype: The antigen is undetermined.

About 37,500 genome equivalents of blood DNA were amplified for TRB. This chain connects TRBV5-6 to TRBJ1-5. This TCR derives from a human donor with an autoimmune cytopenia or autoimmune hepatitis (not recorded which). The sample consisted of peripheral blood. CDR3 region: CASSLWFDQPQHF.